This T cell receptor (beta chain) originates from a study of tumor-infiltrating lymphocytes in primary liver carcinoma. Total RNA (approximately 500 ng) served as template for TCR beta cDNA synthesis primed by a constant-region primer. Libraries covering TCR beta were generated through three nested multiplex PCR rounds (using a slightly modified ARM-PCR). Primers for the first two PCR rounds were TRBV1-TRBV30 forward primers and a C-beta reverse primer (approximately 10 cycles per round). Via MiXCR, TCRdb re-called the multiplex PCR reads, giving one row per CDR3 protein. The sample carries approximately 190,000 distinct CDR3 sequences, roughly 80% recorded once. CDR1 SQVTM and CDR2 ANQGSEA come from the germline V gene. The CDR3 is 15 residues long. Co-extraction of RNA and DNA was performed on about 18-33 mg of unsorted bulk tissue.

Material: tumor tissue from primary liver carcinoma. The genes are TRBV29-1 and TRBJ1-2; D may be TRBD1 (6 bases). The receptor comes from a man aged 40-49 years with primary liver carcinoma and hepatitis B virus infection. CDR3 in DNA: TGCAACGTGTCGGGACATGGGGCCGGCAACTATGGCTACACCTTC. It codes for CNVSGHGAGNYGYTF.